This is a list of T cell receptor beta chains from one sample in a study of T-cell reconstitution after alpha-beta-depleted transplantation in children. MiXCR, run by TCRdb on the PCR reads, gives a single entry per CDR3 protein. Among more than 200,000 distinct CDR3 sequences listed, about 25% were seen once. The sequenced sample was PBMCs, obtained before TCRalphabeta/CD19-depleted stem cell transplant. These receptors came from a girl between 2 and 10 years old with Fanconi anemia, due to receive a stem cell transplant. Each CDR3 is given with its conserved first and last residue. A D gene is named only where the DNA matches it firmly. Size is omitted from some rows. Given values are once, few, many or a class for expanded clones.

v_gene	len	abundance	j_gene	d_gene	CDR3aa	CDR3nt
TRBV11-3	16	NA	TRBJ2-1	TRBD1	CASSASSGTGGNEQFF	TGTGCCAGCAGCGCTAGCTCCGGGACAGGGGGTAATGAGCAGTTCTTC
TRBV6-5	16	many	TRBJ2-1	TRBD2	CASSPKGAGAGNEQFF	TGTGCCAGCAGTCCAAAAGGAGCGGGAGCGGGCAATGAGCAGTTCTTC
TRBV2	17	NA	TRBJ2-2	NA	CASRRTGGVPLRGELFF	TGTGCCAGCAGACGGACGGGCGGGGTACCCCTTCGAGGGGAGCTGTTTTTT
TRBV20-1	12	few	TRBJ2-5	NA	CSASPSMETQYF	TGCAGTGCCTCTCCTAGCATGGAGACCCAGTACTTC
TRBV12-3/TRBV12-4	16	many	TRBJ2-1	TRBD2	CASSPVGRGAYNEQFF	TGTGCCAGCAGTCCCGTAGGGCGGGGGGCCTACAATGAGCAGTTCTTC
TRBV20-1	13	many	TRBJ2-5	NA	CSPFESLQETQYF	TGCAGCCCTTTTGAGTCTCTCCAAGAGACCCAGTACTTC
TRBV28	14	NA	TRBJ2-7	NA	CASRGRTESYEQYF	TGTGCCAGCAGGGGTCGGACGGAATCCTACGAGCAGTACTTC
TRBV11-2	17	NA	TRBJ2-3	NA	CASSLDLRFIYTDTQYF	TGTGCCAGCAGCTTAGATCTAAGGTTCATTTACACAGATACGCAGTATTTT
TRBV29-1	14	NA	TRBJ2-1	TRBD2	CSVVTSGSVNEQFF	TGCAGCGTCGTGACTAGCGGGAGCGTAAATGAGCAGTTCTTC
TRBV29-1	12	NA	TRBJ2-5	NA	CSVVRVEETQYF	TGCAGCGTTGTTAGGGTGGAAGAGACCCAGTACTTC
TRBV7-6	15	NA	TRBJ2-2	TRBD1	CASSLWTGGTGELFF	TGTGCCAGCAGCTTATGGACAGGGGGAACCGGGGAGCTGTTTTTT
TRBV5-1	15	many	TRBJ2-7	TRBD1	CASSSAGTGSYEQYF	TGCGCCAGCAGCTCTGCCGGGACAGGGTCCTACGAGCAGTACTTC
TRBV5-1	13	few	TRBJ1-5	NA	CASSFGDNQPQHF	TGCGCCAGCAGCTTCGGTGACAATCAGCCCCAGCATTTT
TRBV21-1	18	NA	TRBJ2-7	NA	CASSKGGSGRTFSYEQYF	TGTGCCAGCAGCAAAGGTGGTAGCGGGAGGACCTTCTCCTACGAGCAGTACTTC
TRBV12-3/TRBV12-4	12	few	TRBJ1-2	NA	CASRPTGLGYTF	TGTGCCAGCAGACCCACAGGGCTAGGCTACACCTTC